The 6 T cell receptor beta chains presented below share a single source sample, sequenced in a study of blood T cell repertoires in COVID-19. This table comes from immunoSEQ multiplex PCR, and its TCRdb copy is limited to in-frame clones, with some not included. The data show hundreds of thousands of clones, with 65% to 90% seen just once and around 7.4% held by the top ten. Source material: peripheral blood. These receptors were collected from a woman aged 55 to 70 with COVID-19, enrolled during active disease.

The V call is TRBV27, the J call TRBJ2-5; D perhaps matches TRBD1 (6 bases). The CDR3 totals 17 residues. V was clipped by 1 base and J by 1 base, with 16 bases between them. Germline V gene lookup returns CDR1 MNHEY and CDR2 SMNVEV (reference sequence). The CDR3: CASSLLGPDSLQETQYF. CDR3 DNA sequence: TGTGCCAGCAGTTTATTAGGTCCGGACAGCCTCCAAGAGACCCAGTACTTC.

The V and J genes are TRBV27 and TRBJ2-2; perhaps TRBD1 as D (5 bases). Germline V CDR1 and CDR2: MNHEY, SMNVEV (reference sequence). V lost 5 bases to trimming and J lost 1 base, with 11 bases between them. CDR3 length: 15 amino acids. As DNA, the CDR3 is TGTGCCAGCAGTCCGAGAACAGGGAACACCGGGGAGCTGTTTTTT. Translation gives CASSPRTGNTGELFF.

The V gene is TRBV7-3, the J gene TRBJ2-3; 11 bases map to TRBD2. The germline CDR1 and CDR2 sequences are SGHTA and FQGTGA. Germline trimming cut 0 bases from V and 3 bases from J; bases unmatched to any gene: 5. The length of the CDR3 is 17 residues. CDR3 bases: TGTGCCAGCAGCTTAACGGCGCCTAGCGGGGGGACAGATACGCAGTATTTT. Amino acids: CASSLTAPSGGTDTQYF.

The V and J genes are TRBV7-2 and TRBJ2-5; no firm D call. The ends were cut back, 5 bases at V and 5 bases at J, with 12 bases in the middle. Germline CDR1 is SGHTA and CDR2 is FQGNSA. This CDR3 is built from 13 residues. The CDR3 nucleotides are TGTGCCAGCAGCATAAACCTACAGGAGACCCAGTACTTC. As protein: CASSINLQETQYF. Drawing the rest from reference TRBV7-2 and TRBJ2-5, the complete variable domain is GAGVSQSPSNKVTEKGKDVELRCDPISGHTALYWYRQSLGQGLEFLIYFQGNSAPDKSGLPSDRFSAERTGGSVSTLTIQRTQQEDSAVYLCASSINLQETQYFGPGTRLLVL.

The V and J genes are TRBV4-2 and TRBJ2-1, with TRBD2 identical over 10 bases. The CDR3 totals 16 residues. With V trimmed by 4 bases and J by 8 bases, 11 bases remained unmatched. Germline-derived CDR1 and CDR2 are LGHNA and YNFKEQ. DNA of the CDR3: TGTGCCAGCAGCCCGAAGTGGACTAGCGGTATCGATGAGCAGTTCTTC. Translated: CASSPKWTSGIDEQFF.

The table lists this clone with a few counts. The chain employs TRBV6-5 and TRBJ1-2, with 7 bases matching TRBD1. There are 15 residues in the CDR3. Unmatched junction bases numbered 10, after V lost 2 bases and J lost 7 bases. Germline V gene data show CDR1 as MNHEY and CDR2 as SVGAGI. The CDR3 here is CASSYASTGNRGYTF. CDR3 DNA sequence: TGTGCCAGCAGTTACGCCTCGACAGGGAACCGTGGCTACACCTTC.